This T cell receptor (beta chain) was identified during a study of T-cell memory formation after mild COVID-19. Broader study findings: Some clones that responded turned up in pre-infection memory, which suggests that cross-reactive memory joined in.

TCRdb fed the 5' RACE reads into MiXCR, producing one record per CDR3 protein. Of 350,000 to 400,000 distinct CDR3 sequences detected, 13% to 15% appear once; the ten largest clones hold 20% to 25%. This CDR3 is built from 18 residues. This clonotype was counted a few times. Its antigen is unidentified. This receptor was obtained from a man aged 18 to 30 who had mild COVID-19 (a few samples of this study predate the infection). Cell type and time point are not known. Sequenced: PBMCs or a T cell subset sorted from them (not recorded which). This chain links TRBV21-1 with TRBJ2-3; TRBD2, as called in the table, went unchecked against the DNA. TRBV21-1 is assigned pseudogene status. DNA for the CDR3: TGTGCCAGCAACCCTCTAGCGGGGGAGGTTTCTAGCACAGATACGCAGTATTTT. Encoded protein: CASNPLAGEVSSTDTQYF.